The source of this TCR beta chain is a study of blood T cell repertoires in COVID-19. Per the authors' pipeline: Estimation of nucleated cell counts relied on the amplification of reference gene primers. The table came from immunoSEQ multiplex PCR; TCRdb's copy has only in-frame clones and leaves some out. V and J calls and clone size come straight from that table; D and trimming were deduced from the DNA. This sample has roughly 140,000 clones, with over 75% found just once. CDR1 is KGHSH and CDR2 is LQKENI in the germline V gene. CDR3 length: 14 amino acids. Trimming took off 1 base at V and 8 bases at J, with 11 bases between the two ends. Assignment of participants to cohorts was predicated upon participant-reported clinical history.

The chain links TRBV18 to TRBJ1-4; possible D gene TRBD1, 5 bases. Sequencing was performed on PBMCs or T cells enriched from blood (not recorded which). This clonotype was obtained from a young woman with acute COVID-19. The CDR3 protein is CASSPQGLREKLFF. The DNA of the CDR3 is TGTGCCAGCTCACCACAGGGGCTGCGGGAAAAACTGTTTTTT.